The source of this T cell receptor (beta chain) is a study of T cells in Graves' hyperthyroidism and ophthalmopathy. Study conclusions and caveats: The blood repertoire included most of the expanded thyroid clonotypes above 0.001.

This clonotype was detected ten times or more. Its antigen is unidentified. Germline loops: CDR1 SNHLY, CDR2 FYNNEI. The germline V and J ends were trimmed by 5 bases and 11 bases, with 12 bases remaining between them. CDR3 length: 12 residues. A patient was excluded if there was uncontrolled infection, other autoimmune disease, pregnancy or lactation. RNA transcripts were the template for amplifying TCR beta CDR3 regions. An initial round of RT-PCR targeting the TCR CDR3 relied on the HTBI primer set. TCRdb reprocessed the multiplex PCR reads with MiXCR, giving one entry per CDR3 protein. This sample has more than 450,000 distinct CDR3 sequences, with 12% to 15% found just once.

This clonotype was obtained from a woman aged 40 to 50 with Graves' hyperthyroidism. Material: blood. The V call is TRBV2, the J call TRBJ1-4; D is unresolved. CDR3 sequence (DNA): TGTGCCAGCAGTTGGGTGTCGGGGAAACTGTTTTTT. It specifies CASSWVSGKLFF.